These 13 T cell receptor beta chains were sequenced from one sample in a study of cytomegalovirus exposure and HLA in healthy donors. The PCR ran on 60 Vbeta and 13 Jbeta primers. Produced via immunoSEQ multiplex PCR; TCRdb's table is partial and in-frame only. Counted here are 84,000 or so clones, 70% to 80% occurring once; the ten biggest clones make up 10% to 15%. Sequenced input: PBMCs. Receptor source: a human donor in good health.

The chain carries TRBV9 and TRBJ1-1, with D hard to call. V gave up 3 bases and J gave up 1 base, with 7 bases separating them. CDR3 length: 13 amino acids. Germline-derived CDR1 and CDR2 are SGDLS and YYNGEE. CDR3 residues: CASSGPWNTEAFF. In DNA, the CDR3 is TGTGCCAGCAGCGGGCCGTGGAACACTGAAGCTTTCTTT.

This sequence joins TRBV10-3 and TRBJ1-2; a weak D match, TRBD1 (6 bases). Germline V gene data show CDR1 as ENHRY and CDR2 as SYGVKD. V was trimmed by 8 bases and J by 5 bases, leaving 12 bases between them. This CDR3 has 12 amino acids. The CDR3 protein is CAILDGQYGYTF. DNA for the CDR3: TGTGCCATCCTGGACGGACAGTATGGCTACACCTTC.

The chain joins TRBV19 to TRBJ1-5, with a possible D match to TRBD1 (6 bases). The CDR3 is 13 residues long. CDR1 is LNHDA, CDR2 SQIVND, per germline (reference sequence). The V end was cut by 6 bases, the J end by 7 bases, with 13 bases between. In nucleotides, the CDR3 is TGTGCCAGTAGGGGGGACAACTGGCAGCCCCAGCATTTT. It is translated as CASRGDNWQPQHF.

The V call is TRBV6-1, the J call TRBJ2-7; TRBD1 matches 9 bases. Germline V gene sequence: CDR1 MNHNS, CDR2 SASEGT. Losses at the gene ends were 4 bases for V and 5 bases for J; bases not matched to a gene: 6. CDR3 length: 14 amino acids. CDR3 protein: CASSGDRDNDEQYF. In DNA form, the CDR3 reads TGTGCCAGCAGTGGGGACAGGGATAACGACGAGCAGTACTTC.

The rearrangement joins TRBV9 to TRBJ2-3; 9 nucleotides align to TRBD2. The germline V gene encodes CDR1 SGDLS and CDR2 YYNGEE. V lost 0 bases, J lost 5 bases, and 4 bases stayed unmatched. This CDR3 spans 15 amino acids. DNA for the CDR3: TGTGCCAGCAGCGTAGTGGGCGGGGGGGGAGATACGCAGTATTTT. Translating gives CASSVVGGGGDTQYF.

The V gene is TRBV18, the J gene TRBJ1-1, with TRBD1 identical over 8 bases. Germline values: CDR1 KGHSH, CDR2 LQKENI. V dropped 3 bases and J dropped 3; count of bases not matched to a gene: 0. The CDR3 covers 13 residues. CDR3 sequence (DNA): TGTGCCAGCTCACCGGACAGGGACACTGAAGCTTTCTTT. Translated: CASSPDRDTEAFF.

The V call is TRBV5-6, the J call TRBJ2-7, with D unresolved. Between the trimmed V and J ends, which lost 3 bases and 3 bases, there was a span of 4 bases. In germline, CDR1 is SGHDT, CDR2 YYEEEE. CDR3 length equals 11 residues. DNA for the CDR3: TGTGCCAGCAGCTGGAGCTACGAGCAGTACTTC. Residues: CASSWSYEQYF.

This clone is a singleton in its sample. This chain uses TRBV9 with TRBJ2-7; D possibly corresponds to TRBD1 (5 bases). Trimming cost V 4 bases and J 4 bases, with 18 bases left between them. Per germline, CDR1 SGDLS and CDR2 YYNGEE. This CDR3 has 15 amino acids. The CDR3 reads CASSPQSSQGYEQYF. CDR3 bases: TGTGCCAGCAGCCCCCAGAGTTCGCAGGGTTACGAGCAGTACTTC.

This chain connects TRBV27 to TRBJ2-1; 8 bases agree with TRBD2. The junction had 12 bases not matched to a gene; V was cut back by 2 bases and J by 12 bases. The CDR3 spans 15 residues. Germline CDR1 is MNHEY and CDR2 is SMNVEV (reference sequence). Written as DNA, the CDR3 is TGTGCCAGCAGTTTAGTCCCCGGGGGGGCCCATCGGCAGTTCTTC. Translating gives CASSLVPGGAHRQFF.

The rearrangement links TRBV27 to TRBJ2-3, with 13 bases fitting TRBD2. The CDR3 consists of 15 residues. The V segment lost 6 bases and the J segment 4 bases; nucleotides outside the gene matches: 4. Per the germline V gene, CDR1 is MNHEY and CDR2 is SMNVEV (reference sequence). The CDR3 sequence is CASSKLAGGADTQYF. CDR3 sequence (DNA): TGTGCCAGCAGCAAACTAGCGGGGGGGGCAGATACGCAGTATTTT.

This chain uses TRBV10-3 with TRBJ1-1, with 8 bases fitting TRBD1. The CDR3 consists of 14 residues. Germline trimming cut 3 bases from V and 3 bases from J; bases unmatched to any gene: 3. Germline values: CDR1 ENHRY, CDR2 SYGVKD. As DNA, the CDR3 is TGTGCCATCAGTGATCGGACAGGGCACACTGAAGCTTTCTTT. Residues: CAISDRTGHTEAFF.

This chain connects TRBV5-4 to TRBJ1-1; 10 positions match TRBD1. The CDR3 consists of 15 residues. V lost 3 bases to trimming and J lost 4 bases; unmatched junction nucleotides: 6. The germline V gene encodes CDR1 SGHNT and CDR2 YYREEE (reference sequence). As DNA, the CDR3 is TGTGCCAGCAGCTCCCGGGACAGGGGCCTCACTGAAGCTTTCTTT. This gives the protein CASSSRDRGLTEAFF.

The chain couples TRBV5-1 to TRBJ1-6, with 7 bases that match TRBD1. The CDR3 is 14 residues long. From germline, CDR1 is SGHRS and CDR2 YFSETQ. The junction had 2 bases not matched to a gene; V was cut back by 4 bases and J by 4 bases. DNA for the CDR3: TGCGCCAGCAGCACGGGACAGTATAATTCACCCCTCCACTTT. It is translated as CASSTGQYNSPLHF.